Listed here are 29 T cell receptor beta chains from one sample, sequenced in a study of cytomegalovirus exposure and HLA in healthy donors. The data were produced by immunoSEQ multiplex PCR, yet TCRdb's version contains in-frame clones alone and is incomplete. The sample includes about 250,000 clones, approximately 87% of them seen just once. What was sequenced was PBMCs. The receptor set was obtained from a man in his late teens or twenties in good health and CMV-seronegative.

This clone was seen a single time. J is TRBJ2-1 and V is TRBV28; the D gene is possibly TRBD2 (6 bases). From germline, CDR1 is MDHEN and CDR2 SYDVKM. CDR3 length equals 13 residues. V shed 11 bases and J shed 5 bases, with 16 bases lying between them. CDR3 nucleotide sequence: TGTGCCTCCCGGGACTCGTTAGACAATGAGCAGTTCTTC. Protein: CASRDSLDNEQFF. Based on the CDR3 plus reference TRBV28 and TRBJ2-1, the full variable domain is DVKVTQSSRYLVKRTGEKVFLECVQDMDHENMFWYRQDPGLGLRLIYFSYDVKMKEKGDIPEGYSVSREKKERFSLILESASTNQTSMYLCASRDSLDNEQFFGPGTRLTVL.

The J gene is TRBJ2-7, the V gene TRBV7-8; no clear D gene. This CDR3 is 13 amino acids long. Trimming shortened V by 1 base and J by 5 bases, and 9 bases separated the two germline ends. CDR1 and CDR2 (germline): SGHVS, FQNEAQ. The CDR3 sequence: CASSLDPPNEQYF. CDR3 DNA: TGTGCCAGCAGCTTAGATCCTCCTAACGAGCAGTACTTC. Filled out from reference TRBV7-8 and TRBJ2-7, the complete variable domain reads GAGVSQSPRYKVAKRGQDVALRCDPISGHVSLFWYQQALGQGPEFLTYFQNEAQLDKSGLPSDRFFAERPEGSVSTLKIQRTQQEDSAVYLCASSLDPPNEQYFGPGTRLTVT.

This clone appeared a single time. The chain couples TRBV7-6 to TRBJ2-1; tentative D call: TRBD1 (6 bases). Between the trimmed V and J ends, which lost 5 bases and 5 bases, there was a span of 16 bases. This CDR3 has 15 residues. Germline V gene data show CDR1 as SGHVS and CDR2 as FNYEAQ. The CDR3 region is CASSKSLGTNNEQFF. DNA of the CDR3: TGTGCCAGCAGCAAGTCGCTCGGGACAAACAATGAGCAGTTCTTC.

This chain uses TRBV19 with TRBJ2-7; the D gene is possibly TRBD2 (5 bases). Germline assignment: CDR1 LNHDA and CDR2 SQIVND (reference sequence). Deletions cut 5 bases from V and 3 bases from J, with 11 bases between. The CDR3 runs 13 residues. CDR3 sequence reads: CASSRGIGYEQYF. In DNA, the CDR3 is TGTGCCAGTAGTCGGGGTATCGGCTACGAGCAGTACTTC. Full variable domain (rest looked up from reference TRBV19 and TRBJ2-7): DGGITQSPKYLFRKEGQNVTLSCEQNLNHDAMYWYRQDPGQGLRLIYYSQIVNDFQKGDIAEGYSVSREKKESFPLTVTSAQKNPTAFYLCASSRGIGYEQYFGPGTRLTVT.

This rearrangement joins TRBV7-2 to TRBJ2-3; D not certain. Germline loops: CDR1 SGHTA, CDR2 FQGNSA. The CDR3 runs 14 residues. Trimming took off 1 base at V and 2 bases at J, with 7 bases between the two ends. CDR3 nucleotides: TGTGCCAGCAGCTTAGGAGGTGTCACAGATACGCAGTATTTT. Encoded protein: CASSLGGVTDTQYF.

The chain couples TRBV25-1 to TRBJ2-7, with 10 nucleotides matching TRBD1. V lost 6 bases and J lost 7; bases outside the gene matches: 6. Germline loops: CDR1 MGHDK, CDR2 SYGVNS. CDR3 length equals 13 residues. The CDR3 loop reads CASRRQGAGEQYF. Here the CDR3 DNA reads TGTGCCAGCAGACGACAGGGGGCAGGGGAGCAGTACTTC.

The chain employs TRBV21-1 and TRBJ1-6. TRBV21-1 is an annotated pseudogene. The CDR3 extends over 18 amino acids. The CDR3 DNA reads TGTGCCAGCAGCAAAGAATTGTTTAGCGACGGCAATAATTCACCCCTCCACTTT. Its protein is CASSKELFSDGNNSPLHF.

The CDR3 here is CASSQDGNRGNTEAFF. As DNA, the CDR3 is TGTGCCAGCAGCCAAGATGGAAACAGGGGCAACACTGAAGCTTTCTTT. The gene calls are TRBV14 and TRBJ1-1, with 7 bases identical to TRBD1. Losses at the gene ends were 0 bases for V and 2 bases for J; bases not matched to a gene: 6. The CDR3 is made up of 16 amino acids. Germline lookup yields CDR1 SGHDN and CDR2 FVKESK.

This chain uses TRBV11-2 with TRBJ2-1; tentatively, D is TRBD1 (5 bases). There are 13 residues in the CDR3. Germline V gene lookup returns CDR1 SGHAT and CDR2 FQNNGV. The V gene lost 3 bases and the J gene lost 4 bases, with 7 bases spanning the gap. The chain's CDR3 is CASSLTAYNEQFF. In nucleotides, the CDR3 is TGTGCCAGCAGCTTGACAGCGTACAATGAGCAGTTCTTC.

This rearrangement joins TRBV6-5 to TRBJ1-2; TRBD1 is a possible D gene (5 bases). This CDR3 is built from 11 residues. The V end lost 6 bases, the J end lost 7 bases, and 9 bases lay between the germline ends. Germline V gene sequence: CDR1 MNHEY, CDR2 SVGAGI. For the CDR3, the DNA is TGTGCCAGCAGGGGGGGTCGTGGCTACACCTTC. Translation gives CASRGGRGYTF.

This chain joins TRBV27 and TRBJ2-2, with 7 bases matching TRBD1. The CDR3 runs 14 residues. In germline, CDR1 is MNHEY, CDR2 SMNVEV (reference sequence). Germline trimming cut 6 bases from V and 3 bases from J; bases unmatched to any gene: 4. CDR3 nucleotide sequence: TGTGCCAGCAGAATTGACAGGGACACCGGGGAGCTGTTTTTT. It encodes CASRIDRDTGELFF.

The chain links TRBV4-1 to TRBJ2-7, with D possibly TRBD1 on 5 matching bases. The germline gives CDR1 MGHRA, CDR2 YSYEKL. V was trimmed by 3 bases and J by 7 bases, leaving 22 bases between them. CDR3 length: 16 amino acids. As DNA, the CDR3 is TGCGCCAGCAGCCATATGCAGGGTACGGGTATCTGGGAGCAGTACTTC. This gives the protein CASSHMQGTGIWEQYF.

This chain joins TRBV15 and TRBJ1-6; 8 bases agree with TRBD1. The CDR3 consists of 16 residues. Looked up from germline, CDR1 is LNHNV and CDR2 is YYDKDF (reference sequence). V trimming: 2 bases; J trimming: 9 bases; junction bases outside the gene matches: 9. The CDR3 DNA is TGTGCCACCAGCAGATGGGCGCAGGGGGCTCCTTCACCCCTCCACTTT. It is translated as CATSRWAQGAPSPLHF.

The chain joins TRBV20-1 to TRBJ2-4; D is possibly TRBD1 (6 bases). This CDR3 is 11 amino acids long. Trimming pared 4 bases from V and 8 bases from J, leaving 9 bases between. Germline lookup yields CDR1 DFQATT and CDR2 SNEGSKA (reference sequence). The CDR3 DNA reads as TGCAGTGCTATCACAGGGTACATTCAGTACTTC. Protein sequence: CSAITGYIQYF.

The chain uses TRBV10-3 and TRBJ2-1; D perhaps matches TRBD1 (6 bases). The CDR3 is made up of 12 amino acids. V lost 8 bases and J lost 7, with 12 bases in between. The germline gives CDR1 ENHRY, CDR2 SYGVKD. CDR3 protein: CAIEQGGNEQFF. For the CDR3, the DNA is TGTGCCATCGAACAAGGGGGAAATGAGCAGTTCTTC.

The chain recombines TRBV5-1 with TRBJ1-2; D remains ambiguous. The CDR3 consists of 13 residues. V lost 4 bases to trimming and J lost 10 bases, with 17 bases between them. CDR1 is SGHRS, CDR2 YFSETQ, per germline. In nucleotides, the CDR3 is TGCGCCAGCAGCACCGGGGAGGCGTTTGACTACACCTTC. It specifies CASSTGEAFDYTF.

This clone was recorded a few times. V is TRBV19 and J is TRBJ1-2, with D perhaps matching TRBD1 (6 bases). Trimming stripped 10 bases from V and 2 bases from J, with 11 bases between. Germline assignment: CDR1 LNHDA and CDR2 SQIVND (reference sequence). This CDR3 has 12 amino acids. The chain's CDR3 is CATNRANYGYTF. The CDR3 DNA reads as TGTGCCACCAACAGGGCCAACTATGGCTACACCTTC.

The chain is built from TRBV9 and TRBJ2-7, with a weak D call TRBD1 (7 bases). The CDR3 runs to 16 residues. Looked up from germline, CDR1 is SGDLS and CDR2 is YYNGEE. With 4 bases removed from V and 6 bases from J, the gap between germline ends came to 23 bases. For the CDR3, the DNA is TGTGCCAGCAGCAAACGAAGGGGGGACAGCGCCCTCGAGCAGTACTTC. This sequence encodes CASSKRRGDSALEQYF.

The rearrangement uses TRBV18 and TRBJ2-3; D is ambiguous. Germline V gene sequence: CDR1 KGHSH, CDR2 LQKENI. Between the trimmed V and J ends, which lost 8 bases and 0 bases, there was a span of 12 bases. This CDR3 comprises 14 residues. CDR3 amino acids: CASRKMASTDTQYF. The CDR3 DNA is TGTGCCAGCCGAAAGATGGCTAGCACAGATACGCAGTATTTT.

This sequence joins TRBV5-1 and TRBJ2-3, with 10 bases that match TRBD2. V lost 6 bases to trimming and J lost 8 bases; unmatched junction nucleotides: 3. This CDR3 contains 12 residues. CDR1 SGHRS and CDR2 YFSETQ come from the germline V gene. As DNA, the CDR3 is TGCGCCAGCACCTCTAGCGGGGGTACGCAGTATTTT. This encodes CASTSSGGTQYF.

The V and J genes are TRBV5-1 and TRBJ1-5, with D possibly being TRBD1 (5 bases). V dropped 4 bases and J dropped 2 bases, with 7 bases sitting between them. CDR1 SGHRS and CDR2 YFSETQ come from the germline V gene. The length of the CDR3 is 13 residues. CDR3 protein: CASSGGGNQPQHF. CDR3 DNA: TGCGCCAGCAGCGGGGGGGGCAATCAGCCCCAGCATTTT.

V gene TRBV7-2 combines with J gene TRBJ1-1; D is unclear. V was clipped by 1 base and J by 1 base, with 4 bases between them. This CDR3 has 13 residues. Per germline, CDR1 SGHTA and CDR2 FQGNSA. For the CDR3, the DNA is TGTGCCAGCAGCTTAGGAGCGAACACTGAAGCTTTCTTT. Translating it yields CASSLGANTEAFF.

The genes are TRBV9 and TRBJ2-2; 12 bases match TRBD2. The trim removed 0 bases at V and 10 bases at J, leaving 16 bases unmatched. Looked up from germline, CDR1 is SGDLS and CDR2 is YYNGEE. This CDR3 contains 19 residues. The CDR3, as DNA: TGTGCCAGCAGCGTAGGTACTAGCGGGAGGAGATTGGGTTCGACGGAGCTGTTTTTT. It translates to CASSVGTSGRRLGSTELFF. Complete variable domain (other parts from reference TRBV9 and TRBJ2-2): DSGVTQTPKHLITATGQRVTLRCSPRSGDLSVYWYQQSLDQGLQFLIQYYNGEERAKGNILERFSAQQFPDLHSELNLSSLELGDSALYFCASSVGTSGRRLGSTELFFGEGSRLTVL.

CDR3 bases: TGTGCCAGCAGCCGCTACCCGGCTAGCGGGCCGTACAATGAGCAGTTCTTC. Protein product: CASSRYPASGPYNEQFF. The rearrangement links TRBV7-3 to TRBJ2-1, with 8 bases that match TRBD2. Germline CDR1 reads SGHTA; CDR2 reads FQGTGA. This CDR3 spans 17 amino acids. V shed 5 bases, J shed 4 bases, and the junction held 13 bases outside the gene matches.

The chain couples TRBV28 to TRBJ2-4, with 10 bases identical to TRBD2. The junction had 4 bases not matched to a gene; V was cut back by 3 bases and J by 8 bases. The length of the CDR3 is 14 residues. Per germline, CDR1 MDHEN and CDR2 SYDVKM. CDR3 in DNA: TGTGCCAGCAGTTTGAGCGGGGGGGCCTACATTCAGTACTTC. This sequence encodes CASSLSGGAYIQYF.

The chain carries TRBV6-5 and TRBJ1-3; D call uncertain. V was pared by 6 bases and J by 0 bases, with 12 bases between. Germline V CDR1 and CDR2: MNHEY, SVGAGI. The CDR3 consists of 15 residues. This chain's CDR3 is CASRSRLISGNTIYF. The CDR3 coding sequence is TGTGCCAGCAGGTCTAGGCTGATCTCTGGAAACACCATATATTTT.

In its sample, this clone was seen once. The chain has TRBV15 and TRBJ2-7, with 9 bases identical to TRBD1. After removal of 3 bases from V and 1 base from J, the junction contained 7 bases not matched to a gene. Looked up from germline, CDR1 is LNHNV and CDR2 is YYDKDF (reference sequence). The CDR3 loop spans 16 amino acids. The CDR3 here is CATSRAPGQGSYEQYF. The CDR3 DNA sequence: TGTGCCACCAGCAGGGCGCCGGGACAGGGTTCCTACGAGCAGTACTTC.

The DNA of the CDR3 is TGTGCCAGCAGCTGGGGACAGGGGTACGAGCAGTACTTC. Translated, it gives CASSWGQGYEQYF. V gene TRBV5-6 combines with J gene TRBJ2-7; 10 bases are a match to TRBD1. V shed 3 bases and J 4 bases; nucleotides not matched to a gene: 1. The CDR3 length is 13 residues. Germline lookup yields CDR1 SGHDT and CDR2 YYEEEE. The full variable domain, with the rest looked up from reference TRBV5-6 and TRBJ2-7, is DAGVTQSPTHLIKTRGQQVTLRCSPKSGHDTVSWYQQALGQGPQFIFQYYEEEERQRGNFPDRFSGHQFPNYSSELNVNALLLGDSALYLCASSWGQGYEQYFGPGTRLTVT.

The rearrangement links TRBV6-5 to TRBJ2-7; 9 nucleotides line up with TRBD2. The germline gives CDR1 MNHEY, CDR2 SVGAGI. J gave up 5 bases and V 5 bases, and 4 bases lay outside the gene matches. CDR3 length: 13 amino acids. DNA of the CDR3: TGTGCCAGCAGTCCGCTAGCGGGAAACGAGCAGTACTTC. As protein: CASSPLAGNEQYF.